The present T cell receptor beta chain was sequenced within a study of a mutant IDH1 vaccine in newly diagnosed glioma. As to time point: week 35, safety follow-up. Alongside topical imiquimod, each dose of vaccine comprised 300 ug of mutant IDH1 20-mer peptide. Sequencing was performed with immunoSEQ multiplex PCR; in TCRdb, only in-frame clones are kept and a portion is missing. This table holds about 31,000 clones, more than 75% found once. This CDR3 has 17 amino acids. Germline V CDR1 and CDR2: SGHTA, FQGNSA. With 1 base clipped from V and 0 bases from J, the junction kept 6 bases outside the gene matches. For this clone: Its antigen is unidentified.

This TCR was sampled from a woman in her thirties or forties with glioma. The rearrangement uses TRBV7-2 and TRBJ2-3; the match to TRBD1 covers 8 bases. This specimen was PBMCs, taken from a glioma patient whose treatment included an IDH1 peptide vaccine. CDR3 loop: CASSLEGTGASTDTQYF. The CDR3 DNA follows: TGTGCCAGCAGCTTAGAAGGGACAGGAGCTAGCACAGATACGCAGTATTTT.